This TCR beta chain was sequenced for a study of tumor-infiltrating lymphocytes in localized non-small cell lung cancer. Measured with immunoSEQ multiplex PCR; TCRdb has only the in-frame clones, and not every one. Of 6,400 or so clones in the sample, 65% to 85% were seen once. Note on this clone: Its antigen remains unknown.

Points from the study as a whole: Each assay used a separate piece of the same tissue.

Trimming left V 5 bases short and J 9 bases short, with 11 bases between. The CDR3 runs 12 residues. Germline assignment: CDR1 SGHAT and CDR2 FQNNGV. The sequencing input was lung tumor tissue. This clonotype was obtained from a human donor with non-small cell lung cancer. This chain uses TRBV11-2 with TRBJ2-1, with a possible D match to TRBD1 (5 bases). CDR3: CASSTQGGEQFF. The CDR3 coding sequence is TGTGCCAGCAGCACGCAGGGTGGTGAGCAGTTCTTC.